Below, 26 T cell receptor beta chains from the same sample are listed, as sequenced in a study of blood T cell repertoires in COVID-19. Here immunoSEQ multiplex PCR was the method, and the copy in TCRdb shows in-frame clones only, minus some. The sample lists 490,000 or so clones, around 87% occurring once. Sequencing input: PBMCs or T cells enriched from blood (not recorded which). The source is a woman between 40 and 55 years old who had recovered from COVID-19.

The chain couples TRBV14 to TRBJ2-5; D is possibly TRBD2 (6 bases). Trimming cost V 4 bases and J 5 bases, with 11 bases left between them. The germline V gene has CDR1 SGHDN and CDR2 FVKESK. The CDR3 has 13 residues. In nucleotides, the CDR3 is TGTGCCAGCAGCCCGAAAGGGAGGGAGACCCAGTACTTC. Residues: CASSPKGRETQYF.

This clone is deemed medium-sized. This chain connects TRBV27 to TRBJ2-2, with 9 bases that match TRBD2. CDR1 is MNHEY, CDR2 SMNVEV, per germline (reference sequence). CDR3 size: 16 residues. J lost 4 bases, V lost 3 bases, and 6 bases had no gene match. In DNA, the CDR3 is TGTGCCAGCAGTTTGTTGGCTAGCGGGGTCACCGGGGAGCTGTTTTTT. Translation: CASSLLASGVTGELFF.

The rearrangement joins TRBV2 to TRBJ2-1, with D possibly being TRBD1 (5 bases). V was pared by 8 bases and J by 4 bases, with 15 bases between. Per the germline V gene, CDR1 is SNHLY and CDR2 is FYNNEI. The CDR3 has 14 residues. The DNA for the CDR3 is TGTGCCAGCGCCCTAGGGGCAGGGTACAATGAGCAGTTCTTC. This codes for CASALGAGYNEQFF.

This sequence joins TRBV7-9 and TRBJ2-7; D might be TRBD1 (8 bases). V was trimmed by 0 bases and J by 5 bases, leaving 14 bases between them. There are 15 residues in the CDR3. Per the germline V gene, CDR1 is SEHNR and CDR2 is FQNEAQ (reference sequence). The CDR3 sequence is CASSLARTGRDEQYF. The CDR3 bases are TGTGCCAGCAGCTTAGCCCGGACAGGGAGGGACGAGCAGTACTTC. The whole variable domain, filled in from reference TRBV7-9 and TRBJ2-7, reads DTGVSQNPRHKITKRGQNVTFRCDPISEHNRLYWYRQTLGQGPEFLTYFQNEAQLEKSRLLSDRFSAERPKGSFSTLEIQRTEQGDSAMYLCASSLARTGRDEQYFGPGTRLTVT.

The CDR3 DNA sequence: TGTGCCAGCAGCCCGCCCAGCGGATTAAACTACGAGCAGTACTTC. This encodes CASSPPSGLNYEQYF. The chain is built from TRBV7-2 and TRBJ2-7; D is possibly TRBD2 (5 bases). The length of the CDR3 is 15 residues. Trimming took 5 bases from V and 3 from J, leaving 17 bases between them. Germline CDR1 SGHTA, CDR2 FQGNSA.

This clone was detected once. The CDR3 region has the DNA TGTGCCAGTAGTATAGGACAGGGAGGTGAAAAACTGTTTTTT. It translates to CASSIGQGGEKLFF. J is TRBJ1-4 and V is TRBV19, with 7 nucleotides matching TRBD1. Trimming took 1 base from V and 7 from J; bases not matched to a gene: 3. Germline CDR1 reads LNHDA; CDR2 reads SQIVND (reference sequence). The CDR3 runs to 14 residues.

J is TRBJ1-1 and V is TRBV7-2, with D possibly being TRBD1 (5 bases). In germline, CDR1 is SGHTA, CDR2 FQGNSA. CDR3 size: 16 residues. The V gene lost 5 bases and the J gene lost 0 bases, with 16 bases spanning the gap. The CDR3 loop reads CASSPGPGFMNTEAFF. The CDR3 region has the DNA TGTGCCAGCAGCCCCGGCCCAGGGTTTATGAACACTGAAGCTTTCTTT.

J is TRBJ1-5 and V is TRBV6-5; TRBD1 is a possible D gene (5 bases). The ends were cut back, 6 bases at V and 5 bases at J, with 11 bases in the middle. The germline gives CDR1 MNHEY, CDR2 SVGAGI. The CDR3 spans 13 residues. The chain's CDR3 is CASSPQGYQPQHF. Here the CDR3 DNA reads TGTGCCAGCAGCCCCCAGGGATATCAGCCCCAGCATTTT.

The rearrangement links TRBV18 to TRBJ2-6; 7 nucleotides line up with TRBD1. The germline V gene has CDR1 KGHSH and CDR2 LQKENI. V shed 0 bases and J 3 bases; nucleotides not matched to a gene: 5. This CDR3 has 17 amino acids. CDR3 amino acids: CASSPPTGVSGANVLTF. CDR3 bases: TGTGCCAGCTCACCACCAACAGGGGTGAGTGGGGCCAACGTCCTGACTTTC.

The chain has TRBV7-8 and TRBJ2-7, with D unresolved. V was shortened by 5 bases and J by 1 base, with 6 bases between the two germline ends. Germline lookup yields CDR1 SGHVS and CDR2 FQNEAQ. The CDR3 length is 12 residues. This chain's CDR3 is CASSPPSYEQYF. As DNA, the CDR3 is TGTGCCAGCAGCCCCCCATCCTACGAGCAGTACTTC.

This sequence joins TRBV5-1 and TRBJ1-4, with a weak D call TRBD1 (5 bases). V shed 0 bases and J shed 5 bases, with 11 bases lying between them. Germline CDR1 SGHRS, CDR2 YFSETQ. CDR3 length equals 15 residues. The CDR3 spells CASSLGAGGNEKLFF. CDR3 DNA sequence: TGCGCCAGCAGCTTGGGAGCCGGGGGGAATGAAAAACTGTTTTTT.

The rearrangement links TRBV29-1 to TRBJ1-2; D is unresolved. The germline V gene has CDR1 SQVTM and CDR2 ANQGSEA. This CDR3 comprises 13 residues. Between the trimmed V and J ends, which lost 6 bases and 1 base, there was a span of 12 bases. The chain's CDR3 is CSVAQLINYGYTF. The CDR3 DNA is TGCAGCGTAGCACAGTTGATTAACTATGGCTACACCTTC.

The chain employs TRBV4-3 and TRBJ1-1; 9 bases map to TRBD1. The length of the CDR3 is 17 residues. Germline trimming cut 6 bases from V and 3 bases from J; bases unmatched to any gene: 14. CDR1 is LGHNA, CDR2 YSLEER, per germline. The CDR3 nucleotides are TGCGCCAGCAGACGCAGACAGGGGGACGTATTGGACACTGAAGCTTTCTTT. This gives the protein CASRRRQGDVLDTEAFF.

CDR3 amino acids: CASSTGITYEQYF. DNA for the CDR3: TGTGCCAGCAGCACAGGGATCACCTACGAGCAGTACTTC. The rearrangement links TRBV6-5 to TRBJ2-7; D is possibly TRBD1 (6 bases). Trimming shortened V by 6 bases and J by 2 bases, and 11 bases separated the two germline ends. The CDR3 has 13 residues. Germline V gene sequence: CDR1 MNHEY, CDR2 SVGAGI.

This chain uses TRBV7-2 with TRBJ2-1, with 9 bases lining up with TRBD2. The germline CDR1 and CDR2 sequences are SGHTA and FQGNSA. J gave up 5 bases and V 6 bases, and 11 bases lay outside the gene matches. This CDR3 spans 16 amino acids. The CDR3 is CASSPRYGGGDNEQFF. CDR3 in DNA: TGTGCCAGCAGTCCCCGCTACGGCGGGGGGGACAATGAGCAGTTCTTC.

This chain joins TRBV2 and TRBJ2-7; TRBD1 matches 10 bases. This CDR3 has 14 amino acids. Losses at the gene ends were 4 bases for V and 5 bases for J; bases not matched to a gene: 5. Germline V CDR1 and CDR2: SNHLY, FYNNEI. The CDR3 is CASSAETGGNEQYF. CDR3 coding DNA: TGTGCCAGCAGTGCTGAGACAGGGGGCAACGAGCAGTACTTC.

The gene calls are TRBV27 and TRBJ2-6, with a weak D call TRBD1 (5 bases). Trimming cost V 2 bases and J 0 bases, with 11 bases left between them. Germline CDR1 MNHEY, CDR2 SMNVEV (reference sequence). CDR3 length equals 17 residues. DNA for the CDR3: TGTGCCAGCAGTTTAGTTGGACATCACTCTGGGGCCAACGTCCTGACTTTC. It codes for CASSLVGHHSGANVLTF.

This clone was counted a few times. The CDR3 nucleotides read TGTGCCAGCAGTGAGGAGGGGCCGAACACTGAAGCTTTCTTT. Its translation: CASSEEGPNTEAFF. The V gene is TRBV25-1, the J gene TRBJ1-1; D might be TRBD1 (5 bases). This CDR3 region has 14 residues. Germline V lookup: CDR1 MGHDK, CDR2 SYGVNS. Trimming took off 3 bases at V and 1 base at J, with 9 bases between the two ends.

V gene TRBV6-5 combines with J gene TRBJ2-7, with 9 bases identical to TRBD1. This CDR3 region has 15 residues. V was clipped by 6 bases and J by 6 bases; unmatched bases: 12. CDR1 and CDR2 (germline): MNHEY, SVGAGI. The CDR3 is CASRLIGTGLAEQYF. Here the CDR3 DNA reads TGTGCCAGCAGGCTGATTGGGACAGGGCTCGCCGAGCAGTACTTC.

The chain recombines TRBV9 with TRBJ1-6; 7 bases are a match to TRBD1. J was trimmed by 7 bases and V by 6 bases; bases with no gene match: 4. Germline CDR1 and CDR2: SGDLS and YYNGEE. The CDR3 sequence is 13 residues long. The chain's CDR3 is CASNEGANSPLHF. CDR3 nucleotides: TGTGCCAGCAACGAGGGGGCCAATTCACCCCTCCACTTT.

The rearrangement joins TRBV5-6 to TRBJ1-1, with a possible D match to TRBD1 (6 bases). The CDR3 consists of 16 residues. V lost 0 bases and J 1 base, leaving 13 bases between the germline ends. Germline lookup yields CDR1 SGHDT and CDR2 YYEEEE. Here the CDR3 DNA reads TGTGCCAGCAGCTTGGGCGCCCGGGGGGCGAACACTGAAGCTTTCTTT. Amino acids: CASSLGARGANTEAFF.

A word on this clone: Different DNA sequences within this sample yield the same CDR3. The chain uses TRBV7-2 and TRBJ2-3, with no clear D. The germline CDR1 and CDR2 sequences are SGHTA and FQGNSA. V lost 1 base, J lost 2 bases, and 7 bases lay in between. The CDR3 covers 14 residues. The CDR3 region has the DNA TGTGCCAGCAGCTTAGTAGTCAACACAGATACGCAGTATTTT. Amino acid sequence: CASSLVVNTDTQYF.

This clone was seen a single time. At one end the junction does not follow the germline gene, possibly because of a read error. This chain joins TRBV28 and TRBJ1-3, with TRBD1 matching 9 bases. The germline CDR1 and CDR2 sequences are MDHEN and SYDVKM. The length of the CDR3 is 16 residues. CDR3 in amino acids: CATSSPETGGGNTIYF. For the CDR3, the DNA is TGTGCCACCAGTTCCCCAGAGACAGGGGGTGGAAACACCATATATTTT. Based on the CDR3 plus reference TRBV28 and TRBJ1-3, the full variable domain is DVKVTQSSRYLVKRTGEKVFLECVQDMDHENMFWYRQDPGLGLRLIYFSYDVKMKEKGDIPEGYSVSREKKERFSLILESASTNQTSMYLCATSSPETGGGNTIYFGEGSWLTVV.

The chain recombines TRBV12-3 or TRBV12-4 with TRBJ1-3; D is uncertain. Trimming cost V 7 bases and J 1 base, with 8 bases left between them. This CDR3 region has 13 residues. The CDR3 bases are TGTGCCAGCAATTCGGGGTCTGGAAACACCATATATTTT. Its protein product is CASNSGSGNTIYF.

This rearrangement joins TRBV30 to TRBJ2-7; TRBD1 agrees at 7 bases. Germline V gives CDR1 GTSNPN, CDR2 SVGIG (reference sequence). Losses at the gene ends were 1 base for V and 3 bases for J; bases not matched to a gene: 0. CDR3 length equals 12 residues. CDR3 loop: CAWSAGGYEQYF. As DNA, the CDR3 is TGTGCCTGGAGTGCAGGGGGCTACGAGCAGTACTTC.

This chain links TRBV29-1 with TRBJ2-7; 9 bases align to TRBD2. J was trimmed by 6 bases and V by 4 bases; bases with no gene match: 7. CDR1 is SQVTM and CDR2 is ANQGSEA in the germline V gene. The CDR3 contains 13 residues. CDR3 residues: CSVGAGGPREQYF. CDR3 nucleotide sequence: TGCAGCGTTGGGGCGGGAGGGCCTCGCGAGCAGTACTTC.